The rows below give T cell receptor beta chains drawn from one sample of a study of blood T cell repertoires in COVID-19. The protocol was immunoSEQ multiplex PCR, while the TCRdb copy is restricted to in-frame clones and leaves out a portion. Of 200,000 to 250,000 clones in the sample, about 87% are singletons; the top ten hold about 2.4%. Material: PBMCs or T cells enriched from blood (not recorded which). Every receptor here comes from a woman in her thirties who had recovered from COVID-19. CDR3s include the opening cysteine and the closing phenylalanine or tryptophan. Fields, in order: V gene, clone size, D gene, J gene, CDR3 DNA, CDR3 protein. A D gene is named only where the DNA matches it firmly. Some rows mark clone size as missing; the rest say once, few, many or name a class of expanded clone.

v_gene: TRBV5-6; abundance: NA; d_gene: NA; j_gene: TRBJ1-4; CDR3nt: TGTGCCAGCAGCCCCTCGGGTTTTCTAAATGAAAAACTGTTTTTT; CDR3aa: CASSPSGFLNEKLFF
v_gene: TRBV3-1/TRBV3-2; abundance: NA; d_gene: TRBD2; j_gene: TRBJ2-6; CDR3nt: TGTGCCAGCAGTCTCTTATCGGGGGGGACTGGGGCCAACGTCCTGACTTTC; CDR3aa: CASSLLSGGTGANVLTF
v_gene: TRBV5-1; abundance: NA; d_gene: TRBD1; j_gene: TRBJ1-2; CDR3nt: TGCGCCAGCAGCGCGGCCGGGACAGAGGACACCTTC; CDR3aa: CASSAAGTEDTF
v_gene: TRBV6-4; abundance: NA; d_gene: NA; j_gene: TRBJ2-3; CDR3nt: TGTGCCAGCGGTGAGGGAGGCACAGATACGCAGTATTTT; CDR3aa: CASGEGGTDTQYF
v_gene: TRBV15; abundance: NA; d_gene: TRBD1; j_gene: TRBJ1-2; CDR3nt: TGTGCCACCAGCAGAGGTCCCGACAGGGTGGATGGCTACACCTTC; CDR3aa: CATSRGPDRVDGYTF
v_gene: TRBV5-1; abundance: NA; d_gene: TRBD2; j_gene: TRBJ2-7; CDR3nt: TGCGCCAGCAGGATTTCCGGAGCGGGGTCCTACGAGCAGTACTTC; CDR3aa: CASRISGAGSYEQYF
v_gene: TRBV15; abundance: NA; d_gene: NA; j_gene: TRBJ1-1; CDR3nt: TGTGCCACCGGGTCGCGGGGGGTAGACACTGAAGCTTTCTTT; CDR3aa: CATGSRGVDTEAFF
v_gene: TRBV11-2; abundance: NA; d_gene: TRBD1; j_gene: TRBJ2-7; CDR3nt: TGTGCCAGCAGCCACGGGACAGGTTCCTACGAGCAGTACTTC; CDR3aa: CASSHGTGSYEQYF
v_gene: TRBV5-1; abundance: NA; d_gene: TRBD1; j_gene: TRBJ1-2; CDR3nt: TGCGCCAGCAGTTCTTCAGGGGGCTATGGCTACACCTTC; CDR3aa: CASSSSGGYGYTF
v_gene: TRBV4-3; abundance: NA; d_gene: TRBD1; j_gene: TRBJ1-1; CDR3nt: TGCGCCAGCAGCCGGACAGGGGTTATGGTCACTGAAGCTTTCTTT; CDR3aa: CASSRTGVMVTEAFF
v_gene: TRBV9; abundance: NA; d_gene: TRBD1; j_gene: TRBJ1-2; CDR3nt: TGTGCCAGCAGCGTAGGACAGGGCGTAGGCTATGGCTACACCTTC; CDR3aa: CASSVGQGVGYGYTF
v_gene: TRBV9; abundance: NA; d_gene: NA; j_gene: TRBJ2-7; CDR3nt: TGTGCCAGCAGCCCATACAGGGAGTCCTACGAGCAGTACTTC; CDR3aa: CASSPYRESYEQYF
v_gene: TRBV19; abundance: NA; d_gene: NA; j_gene: TRBJ2-3; CDR3nt: TGTGCCAGTACCCCGAGGCGGGGGCGAGCAGATACGCAGTATTTT; CDR3aa: CASTPRRGRADTQYF
v_gene: TRBV4-3; abundance: NA; d_gene: NA; j_gene: TRBJ1-1; CDR3nt: TGCGCCAGCAGCCAAGCGCTCAGGAACACTGAAGCTTTCTTT; CDR3aa: CASSQALRNTEAFF
v_gene: TRBV7-2; abundance: NA; d_gene: TRBD2; j_gene: TRBJ2-7; CDR3nt: TGTGCCAGCAGCCCAGCGGCGGGGGGACTCTACGAGCAGTACTTC; CDR3aa: CASSPAAGGLYEQYF
v_gene: TRBV7-6; abundance: NA; d_gene: NA; j_gene: TRBJ2-1; CDR3nt: TGTGCCAGCAGCTTAGAGCCGGGGAGTAGGAATGAGCAGTTCTTC; CDR3aa: CASSLEPGSRNEQFF
v_gene: TRBV11-2; abundance: NA; d_gene: TRBD1; j_gene: TRBJ2-3; CDR3nt: TGTGCCAGCAGAGATTTACGGACAGGCCTCTCACATACGCAGTATTTT; CDR3aa: CASRDLRTGLSHTQYF
v_gene: TRBV11-2; abundance: NA; d_gene: TRBD2; j_gene: TRBJ2-5; CDR3nt: TGTGCCAGCAGCTTGCGAGCGGGGATTACCCAGTACTTC; CDR3aa: CASSLRAGITQYF
v_gene: TRBV18; abundance: NA; d_gene: TRBD1; j_gene: TRBJ2-7; CDR3nt: TGTGCCAGCTCACAGGACAGGGTACTGGAGCAGTACTTC; CDR3aa: CASSQDRVLEQYF
v_gene: TRBV11-3; abundance: NA; d_gene: TRBD1; j_gene: TRBJ2-5; CDR3nt: TGTGCCAGCAGCCAGACAGGGGGGCAAGAGACCCAGTACTTC; CDR3aa: CASSQTGGQETQYF
v_gene: TRBV18; abundance: once; d_gene: NA; j_gene: TRBJ2-1; CDR3nt: TGTGCCAGCTCGTCCACAGGGAACTCCTACAATGAGCAGTTCTTC; CDR3aa: CASSSTGNSYNEQFF
v_gene: TRBV5-4; abundance: NA; d_gene: TRBD2; j_gene: TRBJ2-5; CDR3nt: TGTGCCAGCAGCCCCCCGGGACTAGTCGACCAAGAGACCCAGTACTTC; CDR3aa: CASSPPGLVDQETQYF
v_gene: TRBV25-1; abundance: NA; d_gene: NA; j_gene: TRBJ1-6; CDR3nt: TGTGCCAGCAGTCCACAAGGAGCCTATAATTCACCCCTCCACTTT; CDR3aa: CASSPQGAYNSPLHF
v_gene: TRBV5-1; abundance: NA; d_gene: NA; j_gene: TRBJ1-4; CDR3nt: TGCGCCAGCAGAGTCAGGGATGGGGAAAAACTGTTTTTT; CDR3aa: CASRVRDGEKLFF
v_gene: TRBV29-1; abundance: NA; d_gene: NA; j_gene: TRBJ1-2; CDR3nt: TGCAGCGCCGGGGGGGATTATGGCTACACCTTC; CDR3aa: CSAGGDYGYTF
v_gene: TRBV27; abundance: NA; d_gene: NA; j_gene: TRBJ2-3; CDR3nt: TGTGCCAGCAGTTTTTTGGCGACAGGTGGTGCAGATACGCAGTATTTT; CDR3aa: CASSFLATGGADTQYF
v_gene: TRBV29-1; abundance: NA; d_gene: NA; j_gene: TRBJ1-3; CDR3nt: TGCAGCGCCCGGACGGGGGGCCTCTCTGGAAACACCATATATTTT; CDR3aa: CSARTGGLSGNTIYF
v_gene: TRBV18; abundance: NA; d_gene: NA; j_gene: TRBJ1-1; CDR3nt: TGTGCCAGCTCCTCACCGGCCAGCGACACTGAAGCTTTCTTT; CDR3aa: CASSSPASDTEAFF
v_gene: TRBV6-2/TRBV6-3; abundance: once; d_gene: TRBD1; j_gene: TRBJ2-7; CDR3nt: TGTGCCAGCAGTTACTCGATTACAGGGGGAAAACGCGAGCAGTACTTC; CDR3aa: CASSYSITGGKREQYF
v_gene: TRBV7-2; abundance: NA; d_gene: NA; j_gene: TRBJ1-6; CDR3nt: TGTGCCAGCAGCTTAGAGTCAGGGGATAATTCACCCCTCCACTTT; CDR3aa: CASSLESGDNSPLHF
v_gene: TRBV7-3; abundance: NA; d_gene: NA; j_gene: TRBJ2-5; CDR3nt: TGTGCCAGCAGCTTAACCGCCTGGAGGGAGACCCAGTACTTC; CDR3aa: CASSLTAWRETQYF
v_gene: TRBV4-3; abundance: NA; d_gene: NA; j_gene: TRBJ1-1; CDR3nt: TGCGCCAGCAGCCAAGATCGCGTGAACACTGAAGCTTTCTTT; CDR3aa: CASSQDRVNTEAFF